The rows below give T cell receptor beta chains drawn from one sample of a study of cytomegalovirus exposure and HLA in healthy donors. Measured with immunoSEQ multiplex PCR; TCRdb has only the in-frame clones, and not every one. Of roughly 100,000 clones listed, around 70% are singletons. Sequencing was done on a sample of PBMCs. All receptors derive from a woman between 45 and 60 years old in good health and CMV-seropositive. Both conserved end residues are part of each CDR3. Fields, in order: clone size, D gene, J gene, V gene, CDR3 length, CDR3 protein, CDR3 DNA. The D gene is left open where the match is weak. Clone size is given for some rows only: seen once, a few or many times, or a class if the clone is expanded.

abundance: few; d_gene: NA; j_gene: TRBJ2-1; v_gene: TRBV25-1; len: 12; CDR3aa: CASSDTYNEQFF; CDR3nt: TGTGCCAGCAGTGATACCTACAATGAGCAGTTCTTC
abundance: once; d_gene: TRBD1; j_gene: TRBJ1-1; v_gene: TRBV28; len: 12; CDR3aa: CASSSSPGQFLF; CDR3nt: TGTGCCAGCAGTTCCTCCCCGGGACAGTTTCTCTTT
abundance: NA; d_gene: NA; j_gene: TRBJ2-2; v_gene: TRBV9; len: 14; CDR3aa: CASSLQGYTGELFF; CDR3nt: TGTGCCAGCAGCCTTCAGGGTTACACCGGGGAGCTGTTTTTT
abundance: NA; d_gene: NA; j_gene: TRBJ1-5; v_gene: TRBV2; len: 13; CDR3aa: CASGWAGNQPQHF; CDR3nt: TGTGCCAGCGGGTGGGCAGGGAATCAGCCCCAGCATTTT
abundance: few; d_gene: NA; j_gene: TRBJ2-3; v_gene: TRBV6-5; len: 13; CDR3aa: CASSYSLASTQYF; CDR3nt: TGTGCCAGCAGTTACTCGTTGGCCAGTACGCAGTATTTT
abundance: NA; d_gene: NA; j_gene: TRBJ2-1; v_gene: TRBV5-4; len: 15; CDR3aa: CASSLEAASYNEQFF; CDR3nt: TGTGCCAGCAGCTTGGAAGCGGCGTCCTACAATGAGCAGTTCTTC
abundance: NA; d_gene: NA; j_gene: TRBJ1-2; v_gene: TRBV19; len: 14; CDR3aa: CASTENPGGYGYTF; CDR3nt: TGTGCCAGTACCGAGAACCCCGGCGGCTATGGCTACACCTTC
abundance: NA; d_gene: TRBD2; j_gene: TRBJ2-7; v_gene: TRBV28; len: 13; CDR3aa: CATKPGGAYEQYF; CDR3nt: TGTGCCACCAAACCCGGGGGGGCCTACGAGCAGTACTTC
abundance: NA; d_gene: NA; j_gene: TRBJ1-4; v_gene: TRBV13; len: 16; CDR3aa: CASSSTDRNENEKLFF; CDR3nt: TGTGCCAGCAGCAGTACCGACAGGAATGAAAATGAAAAACTGTTTTTT
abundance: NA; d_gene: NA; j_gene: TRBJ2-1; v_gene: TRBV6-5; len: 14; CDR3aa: CASTSSSPNNEQFF; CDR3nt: TGTGCCAGCACCTCAAGTAGCCCCAACAATGAGCAGTTCTTC
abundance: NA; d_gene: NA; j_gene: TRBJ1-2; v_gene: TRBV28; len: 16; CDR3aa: CASSWIGEGKSYGYTF; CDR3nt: TGTGCCAGCAGTTGGATAGGGGAGGGTAAAAGCTATGGCTACACCTTC
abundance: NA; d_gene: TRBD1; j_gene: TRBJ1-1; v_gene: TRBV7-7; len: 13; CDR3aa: CASSLNRDSEAFF; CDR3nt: TGTGCCAGCAGCTTAAATCGGGACAGTGAAGCTTTCTTT
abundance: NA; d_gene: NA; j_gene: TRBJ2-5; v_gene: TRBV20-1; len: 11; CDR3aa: CSAGPQETQYF; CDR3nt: TGCAGTGCTGGGCCCCAAGAGACCCAGTACTTC
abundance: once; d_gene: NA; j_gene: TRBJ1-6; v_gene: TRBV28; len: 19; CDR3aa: CASRDAGRRLSSYNSPLHF; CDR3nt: TGTGCCAGCAGAGACGCGGGACGGCGCTTAAGCTCCTATAATTCACCCCTCCACTTT
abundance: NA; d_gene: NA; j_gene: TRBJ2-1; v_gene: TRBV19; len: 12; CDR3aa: CASSIDLNEQFF; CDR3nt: TGTGCCAGTAGTATAGACCTCAATGAGCAGTTCTTC
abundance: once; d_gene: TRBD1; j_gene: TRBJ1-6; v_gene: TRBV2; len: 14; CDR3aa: CASSEGQGNSPLHF; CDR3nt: TGTGCCAGCAGTGAGGGACAGGGTAATTCACCCCTCCACTTT
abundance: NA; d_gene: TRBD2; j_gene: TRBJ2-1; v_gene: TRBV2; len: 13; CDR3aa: CASSGRTSNEQFF; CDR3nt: TGTGCCAGCAGTGGCAGGACTAGCAATGAGCAGTTCTTC
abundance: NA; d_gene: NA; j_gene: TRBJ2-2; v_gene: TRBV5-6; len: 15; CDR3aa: CASSEGGFHTGELFF; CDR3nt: TGTGCCAGCAGCGAGGGAGGCTTCCACACCGGGGAGCTGTTTTTT
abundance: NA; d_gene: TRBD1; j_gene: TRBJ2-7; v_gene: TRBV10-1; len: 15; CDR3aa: CASSESGDRAGEQYF; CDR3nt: TGCGCCAGCAGTGAGAGTGGGGACAGGGCTGGGGAGCAGTACTTC
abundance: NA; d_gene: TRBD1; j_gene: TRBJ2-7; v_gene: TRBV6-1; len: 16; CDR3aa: CASSDVAGGASYEQYF; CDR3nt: TGTGCCAGCAGTGACGTGGCAGGGGGTGCGTCCTACGAGCAGTACTTC
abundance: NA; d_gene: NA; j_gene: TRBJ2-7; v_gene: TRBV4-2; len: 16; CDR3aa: CASSQGWAASSYEQYF; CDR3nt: TGTGCCAGCAGCCAAGGTTGGGCCGCGAGCTCCTACGAGCAGTACTTC
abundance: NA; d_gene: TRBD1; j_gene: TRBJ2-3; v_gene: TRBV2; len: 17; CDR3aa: CASLTAGTGSFTDTQYF; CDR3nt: TGTGCCAGCTTGACTGCCGGGACAGGGAGCTTCACAGATACGCAGTATTTT
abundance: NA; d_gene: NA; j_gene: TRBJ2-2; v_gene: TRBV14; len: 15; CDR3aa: CASSQDWAPLGELFF; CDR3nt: TGTGCCAGCAGTCAAGATTGGGCGCCTCTCGGGGAGCTGTTTTTT
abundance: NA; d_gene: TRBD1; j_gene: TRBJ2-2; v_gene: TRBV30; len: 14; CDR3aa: CAYPTGTDTGELFF; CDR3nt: TGTGCCTACCCGACAGGGACAGACACCGGGGAGCTGTTTTTT
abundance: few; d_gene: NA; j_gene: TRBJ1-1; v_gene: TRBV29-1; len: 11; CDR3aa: CSGKLTGEAFF; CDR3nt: TGCAGCGGGAAGTTAACAGGGGAAGCTTTCTTT
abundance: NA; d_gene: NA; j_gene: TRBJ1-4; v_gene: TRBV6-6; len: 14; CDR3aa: CASSPLGHDEKLFF; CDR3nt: TGTGCCAGCAGCCCACTTGGTCACGATGAAAAACTGTTTTTT
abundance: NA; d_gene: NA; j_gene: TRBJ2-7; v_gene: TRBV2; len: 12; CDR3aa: CANKFGAYEQYF; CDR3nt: TGTGCCAACAAGTTCGGGGCCTACGAGCAGTACTTC
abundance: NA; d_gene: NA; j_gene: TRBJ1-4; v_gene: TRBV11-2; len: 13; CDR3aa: CASSLGANEKLFF; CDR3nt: TGTGCCAGCAGCTTAGGAGCTAATGAAAAACTGTTTTTT
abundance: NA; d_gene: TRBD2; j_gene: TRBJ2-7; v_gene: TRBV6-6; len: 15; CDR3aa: CASSYGLAGTGEQYF; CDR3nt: TGTGCCAGCAGTTACGGTCTAGCGGGGACGGGCGAGCAGTACTTC
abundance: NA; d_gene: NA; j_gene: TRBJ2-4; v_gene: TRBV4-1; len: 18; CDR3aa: CASSQDVPDSWAKNIQYF; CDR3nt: TGCGCCAGCAGCCAAGATGTTCCGGATAGCTGGGCCAAAAACATTCAGTACTTC
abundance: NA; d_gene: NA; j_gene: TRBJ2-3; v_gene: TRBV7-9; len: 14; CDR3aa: CASSLTRRADTQYF; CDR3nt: TGTGCCAGCAGCCTAACACGGAGGGCAGATACGCAGTATTTT
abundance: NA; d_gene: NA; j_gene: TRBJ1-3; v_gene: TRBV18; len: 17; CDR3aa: CASSPFVPGQPGNTIYF; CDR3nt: TGTGCCAGCTCACCCTTTGTTCCGGGACAACCTGGAAACACCATATATTTT
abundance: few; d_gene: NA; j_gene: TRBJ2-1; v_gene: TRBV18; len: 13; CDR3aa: CASSPSGVGEQFF; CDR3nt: TGTGCCAGCTCACCATCAGGTGTCGGAGAGCAGTTCTTC
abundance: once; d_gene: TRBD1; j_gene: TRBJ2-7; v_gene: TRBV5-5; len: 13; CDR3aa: CASRGTGFYEQYF; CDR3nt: TGTGCCAGCCGCGGGACAGGCTTCTACGAGCAGTACTTC
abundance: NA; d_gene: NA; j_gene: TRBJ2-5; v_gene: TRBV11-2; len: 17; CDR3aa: CASSLGVLVGPRETQYF; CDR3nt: TGTGCCAGCAGCTTAGGGGTCCTGGTAGGCCCCAGGGAGACCCAGTACTTC
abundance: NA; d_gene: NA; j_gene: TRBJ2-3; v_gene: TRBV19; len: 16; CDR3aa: CASSIRATLSTDTQYF; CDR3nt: TGTGCCAGTAGTATCCGCGCAACCCTTAGCACAGATACGCAGTATTTT
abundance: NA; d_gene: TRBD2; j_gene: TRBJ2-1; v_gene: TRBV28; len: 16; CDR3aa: CASSFGLAGVYNEQFF; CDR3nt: TGTGCCAGCAGTTTTGGGCTAGCGGGAGTCTACAATGAGCAGTTCTTC
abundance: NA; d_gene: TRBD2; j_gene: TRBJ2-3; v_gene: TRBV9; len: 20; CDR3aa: CASSVDEASGRGGSTDTQYF; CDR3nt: TGTGCCAGCAGCGTAGACGAGGCGAGCGGGAGGGGAGGGAGCACAGATACGCAGTATTTT
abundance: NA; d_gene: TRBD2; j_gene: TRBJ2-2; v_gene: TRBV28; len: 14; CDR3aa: CASAGGPAAGELFF; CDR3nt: TGTGCCAGCGCGGGAGGGCCAGCAGCCGGGGAGCTGTTTTTT
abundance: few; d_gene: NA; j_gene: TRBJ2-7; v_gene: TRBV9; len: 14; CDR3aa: CASSVELGSYEQYF; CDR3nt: TGTGCCAGCAGCGTAGAACTAGGGTCCTACGAGCAGTACTTC
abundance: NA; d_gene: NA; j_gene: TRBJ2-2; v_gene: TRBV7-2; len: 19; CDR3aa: CASSLRLRGNFANTGELFF; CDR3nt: TGTGCCAGCAGCTTAAGGTTGCGAGGGAACTTCGCGAACACCGGGGAGCTGTTTTTT
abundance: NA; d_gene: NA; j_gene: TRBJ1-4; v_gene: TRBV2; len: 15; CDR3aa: CASSERTVGDEKLFF; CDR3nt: TGTGCCAGCAGTGAAAGGACAGTCGGGGATGAAAAACTGTTTTTT
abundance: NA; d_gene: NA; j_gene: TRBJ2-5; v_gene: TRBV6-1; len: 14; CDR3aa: CASTGVAGTETQYF; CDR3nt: TGTGCCAGCACCGGCGTCGCGGGTACAGAGACCCAGTACTTC
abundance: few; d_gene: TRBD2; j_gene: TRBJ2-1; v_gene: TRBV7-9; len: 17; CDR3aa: CSSSLQVGLAAYNEQFF; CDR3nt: TGTTCCAGCAGCCTTCAGGTGGGACTAGCGGCCTACAATGAGCAGTTCTTC
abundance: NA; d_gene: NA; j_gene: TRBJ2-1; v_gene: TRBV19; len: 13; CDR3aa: CALSGSSYNEQFF; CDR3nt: TGTGCCCTTAGCGGTAGCTCCTACAATGAGCAGTTCTTC
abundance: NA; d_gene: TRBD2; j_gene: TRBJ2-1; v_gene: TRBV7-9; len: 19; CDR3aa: CASSRTSSGGPLAVDEQFF; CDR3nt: TGTGCCAGCAGTCGAACCTCTAGCGGGGGGCCCCTCGCAGTGGATGAGCAGTTCTTC
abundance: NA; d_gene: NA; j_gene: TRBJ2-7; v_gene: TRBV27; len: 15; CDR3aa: CASRPGRGWTYEQYF; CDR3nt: TGTGCCAGTCGGCCAGGGAGGGGGTGGACCTACGAGCAGTACTTC
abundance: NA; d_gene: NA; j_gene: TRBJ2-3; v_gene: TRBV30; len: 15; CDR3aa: CAWSVLGLSTDTQYF; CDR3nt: TGTGCCTGGAGTGTACTGGGGCTGTCCACAGATACGCAGTATTTT
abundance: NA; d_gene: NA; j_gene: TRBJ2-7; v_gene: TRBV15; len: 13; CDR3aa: CATSRDRGYEQYF; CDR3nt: TGTGCCACCAGCAGAGATAGAGGGTACGAGCAGTACTTC
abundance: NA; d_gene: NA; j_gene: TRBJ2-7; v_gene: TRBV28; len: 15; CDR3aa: CASQKPQGLAYEQYF; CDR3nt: TGTGCCAGTCAGAAACCCCAGGGGTTAGCCTACGAGCAGTACTTC
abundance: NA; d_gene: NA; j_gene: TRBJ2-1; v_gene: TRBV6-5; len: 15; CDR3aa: CASSSAAGWVNEQFF; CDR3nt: TGTGCCAGCAGTTCCGCGGCGGGATGGGTCAATGAGCAGTTCTTC
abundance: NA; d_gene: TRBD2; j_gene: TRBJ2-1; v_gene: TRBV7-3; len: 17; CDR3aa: CASSPFASGIGNNEQFF; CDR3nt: TGTGCCAGCAGCCCATTTGCTAGCGGGATAGGAAACAATGAGCAGTTCTTC
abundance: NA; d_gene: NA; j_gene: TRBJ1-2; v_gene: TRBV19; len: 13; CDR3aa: CASKEPELYGYTF; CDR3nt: TGTGCCAGTAAGGAACCAGAACTATATGGCTACACCTTC
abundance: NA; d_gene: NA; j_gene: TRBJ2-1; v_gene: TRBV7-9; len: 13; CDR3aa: CASSKDQPGEQFF; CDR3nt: TGTGCCAGCAGCAAGGATCAACCAGGGGAGCAGTTCTTC
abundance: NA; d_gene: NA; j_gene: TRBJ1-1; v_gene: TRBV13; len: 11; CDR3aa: CASGHLIEAFF; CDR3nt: TGTGCCAGCGGACACCTGATTGAAGCTTTCTTT
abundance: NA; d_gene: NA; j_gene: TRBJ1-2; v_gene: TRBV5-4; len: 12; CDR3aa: CASSLLFVGYTF; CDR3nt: TGTGCCAGCAGCTTGCTTTTCGTTGGCTACACCTTC
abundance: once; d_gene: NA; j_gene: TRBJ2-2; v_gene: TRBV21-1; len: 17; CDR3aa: CASSSFTGTNRTGELFF; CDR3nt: TGTGCCAGCAGCTCGTTTACCGGGACTAACCGCACCGGGGAGCTGTTTTTT
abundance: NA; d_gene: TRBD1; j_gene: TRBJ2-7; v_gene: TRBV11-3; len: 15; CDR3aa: CASSPGQGTPHEQYF; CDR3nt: TGTGCCAGCAGCCCAGGACAGGGAACCCCCCACGAGCAGTACTTC